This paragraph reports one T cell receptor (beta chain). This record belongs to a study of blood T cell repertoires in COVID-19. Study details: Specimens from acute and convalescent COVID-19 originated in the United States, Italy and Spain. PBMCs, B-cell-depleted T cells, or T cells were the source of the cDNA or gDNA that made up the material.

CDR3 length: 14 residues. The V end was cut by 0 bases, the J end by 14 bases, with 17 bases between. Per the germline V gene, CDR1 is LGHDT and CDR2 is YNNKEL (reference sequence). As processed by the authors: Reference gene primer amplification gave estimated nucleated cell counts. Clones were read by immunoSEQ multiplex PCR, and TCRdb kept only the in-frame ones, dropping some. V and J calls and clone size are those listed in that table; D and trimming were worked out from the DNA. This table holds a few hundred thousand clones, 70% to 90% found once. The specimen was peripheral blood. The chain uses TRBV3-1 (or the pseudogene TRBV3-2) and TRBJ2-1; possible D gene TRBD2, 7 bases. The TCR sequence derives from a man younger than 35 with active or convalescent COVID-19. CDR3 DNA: TGTGCCAGCAGCCAAGAATTGCGCGGGGAGGGGGAGTTCTTC. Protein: CASSQELRGEGEFF.